Listed below are T cell receptor beta chains from one sample, sequenced in a study of a mutant IDH1 vaccine in newly diagnosed glioma. This table comes from immunoSEQ multiplex PCR, and its TCRdb copy is limited to in-frame clones, with some not included. The table includes approximately 54,000 clones, about 82% detected once. Sequenced here: PBMCs, sampled from a glioma patient treated with radiotherapy, temozolomide or both. Receptors were obtained from a man younger than 35 with glioma. CDR3s include the opening cysteine and the closing phenylalanine or tryptophan. Each record gives: D gene, V gene, J gene, clone size, CDR3 protein, CDR3 DNA. A D gene is named only where the DNA matches it firmly. Rows may omit the clone size; those that give it use once, few, many or a size class.

>.|TRBV6-5|TRBJ1-5|.
CASARTNPSNQPQHF
TGTGCCAGCGCCCGCACGAACCCATCCAATCAGCCCCAGCATTTT
>.|TRBV5-6|TRBJ2-5|.
CASSLYGEEETQYF
TGTGCCAGCAGCTTATACGGGGAGGAAGAGACCCAGTACTTC
>.|TRBV30|TRBJ2-7|.
CAWGTGLNYEQYF
TGTGCCTGGGGGACGGGTTTAAACTACGAGCAGTACTTC
>.|TRBV4-1|TRBJ1-1|.
CASSQEWSLGFLNTEAFF
TGCGCCAGCAGCCAAGAATGGTCTTTGGGGTTTTTGAACACTGAAGCTTTCTTT
>.|TRBV14|TRBJ2-7|.
CASSPRFGQTSTGLYEQYF
TGTGCCAGCAGCCCTAGGTTCGGACAGACTTCCACGGGACTATACGAGCAGTACTTC
>.|TRBV4-3|TRBJ1-1|once
CASSQDVIAEAFF
TGCGCCAGCAGCCAAGATGTTATCGCTGAAGCTTTCTTT
>.|TRBV27|TRBJ1-6|.
CASSLFGSYNSPLHF
TGTGCCAGCAGTTTGTTCGGATCCTATAATTCACCCCTCCACTTT
>.|TRBV9|TRBJ2-7|.
CASSVDPGEQYF
TGTGCCAGCAGCGTAGATCCGGGAGAGCAGTACTTC
>TRBD2|TRBV29-1|TRBJ2-2|.
CSVEGAGGHTGELFF
TGCAGCGTTGAGGGAGCGGGAGGTCACACCGGGGAGCTGTTTTTT
>.|TRBV2|TRBJ1-4|.
CASTGTPTNEKLFF
TGTGCCAGCACGGGAACACCAACTAATGAAAAACTGTTTTTT
>.|TRBV29-1|TRBJ2-5|.
CSALGETQYF
TGCAGCGCCCTGGGAGAGACCCAGTACTTC
>TRBD1|TRBV4-2|TRBJ2-5|few
CASSQDSGQGWETQYF
TGTGCCAGCAGCCAAGATAGTGGACAGGGATGGGAGACCCAGTACTTC
>TRBD1|TRBV29-1|TRBJ1-5|.
CSVTGTGVDQPQHF
TGCAGCGTCACCGGGACAGGGGTTGATCAGCCCCAGCATTTT
>.|TRBV14|TRBJ1-2|.
CASSQDIRQGYTF
TGTGCCAGCAGCCAAGACATCCGACAGGGCTACACCTTC
>.|TRBV21-1|TRBJ1-2|.
CASSKGTGGFTRYTF
TGTGCCAGCAGCAAGGGGACAGGGGGCTTTACCCGCTACACCTTC
>.|TRBV7-9|TRBJ1-1|medium-sized
CASSADTINTEAFF
TGTGCCAGCAGCGCGGACACCATTAACACTGAAGCTTTCTTT
>.|TRBV6-5|TRBJ2-7|few
CASSVTPSGYEQYF
TGTGCCAGCAGTGTGACCCCTTCGGGGTACGAGCAGTACTTC
>.|TRBV5-1|TRBJ1-5|.
CASSLGPSYSNQPQHF
TGCGCCAGCAGCTTGGGTCCCAGCTATAGCAATCAGCCCCAGCATTTT
>.|TRBV5-4|TRBJ1-5|few
CASSSSYSNQPQHF
TGTGCCAGCAGCTCATCGTATAGCAATCAGCCCCAGCATTTT
>.|TRBV7-6|TRBJ1-1|.
CASSPPRIRVEDTEAFF
TGTGCCAGCAGCCCCCCCCGGATTAGGGTGGAAGACACTGAAGCTTTCTTT
>.|TRBV6-5|TRBJ1-1|.
CASSLQGNTEAFF
TGTGCCAGCAGTCTACAGGGGAACACTGAAGCTTTCTTT
>TRBD1|TRBV7-2|TRBJ1-2|once
CASSLGPDRVVYGYTF
TGTGCCAGCAGCTTAGGACCGGACAGGGTAGTCTATGGCTACACCTTC
>.|TRBV6-5|TRBJ1-2|.
CASSSLWTGGNYGYTF
TGTGCCAGCAGTTCCCTCTGGACTGGGGGTAACTATGGCTACACCTTC
>.|TRBV2|TRBJ1-3|.
CASKIPRGNTIYF
TGTGCCAGCAAAATACCCCGGGGAAACACCATATATTTT
>.|TRBV19|TRBJ1-5|.
CASRTATRSILPQHF
TGTGCCAGTAGGACAGCCACCCGTAGCATTTTACCCCAGCATTTT
>.|TRBV5-6|TRBJ2-5|.
CASSVTGVETQYF
TGTGCCAGCAGCGTGACGGGGGTGGAGACCCAGTACTTC
>.|TRBV6-5|TRBJ2-1|.
CASSYSTGQANEQFF
TGTGCCAGCAGTTACTCGACCGGCCAGGCCAATGAGCAGTTCTTC
>TRBD1|TRBV6-6|TRBJ1-1|.
CASSPRPDRVPEAFF
TGTGCCAGCAGTCCAAGACCGGACAGGGTCCCTGAAGCTTTCTTT